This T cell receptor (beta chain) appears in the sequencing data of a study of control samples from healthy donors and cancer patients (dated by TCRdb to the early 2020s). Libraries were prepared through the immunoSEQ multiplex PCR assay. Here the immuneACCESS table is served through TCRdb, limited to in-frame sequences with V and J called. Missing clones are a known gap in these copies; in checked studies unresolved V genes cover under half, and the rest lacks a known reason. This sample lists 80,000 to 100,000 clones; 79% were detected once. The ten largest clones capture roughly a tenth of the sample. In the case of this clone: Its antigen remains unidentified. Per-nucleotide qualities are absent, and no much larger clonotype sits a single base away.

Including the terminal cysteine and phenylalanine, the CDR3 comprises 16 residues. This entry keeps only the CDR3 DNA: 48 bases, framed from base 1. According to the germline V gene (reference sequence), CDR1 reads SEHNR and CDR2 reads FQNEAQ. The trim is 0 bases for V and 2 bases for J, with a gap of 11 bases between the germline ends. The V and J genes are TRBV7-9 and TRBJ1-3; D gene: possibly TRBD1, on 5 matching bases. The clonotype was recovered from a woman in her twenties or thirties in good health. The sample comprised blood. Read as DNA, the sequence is TGTGCCAGCAGCTTAGCGCGGGCCAGGGCTGGAAACACCATATATTTT. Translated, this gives CASSLARARAGNTIYF.